Listed here are 14 T cell receptor beta chains from one sample, sequenced in a study of T-cell memory formation after mild COVID-19. TCRdb called the 5' RACE reads again in MiXCR, with one record for every CDR3 protein. Among a few hundred thousand distinct CDR3 sequences listed, 27% were seen once. Sequenced input: PBMCs or a T cell subset sorted from them (not recorded which). These receptor sequences come from an adult woman who had mild COVID-19 (a few samples of this study predate the infection). Cell type and time point are not known.

This clonotype was counted a few times. This chain joins TRBV6-1 and TRBJ1-4, with unresolved D. The length of the CDR3 is 16 residues. Trimming took off 4 bases at V and 0 bases at J, with 12 bases between the two ends. The V gene's germline CDR1 is MNHNS and CDR2 SASEGT. The CDR3 is CASSGILAPTNEKLFF. CDR3 nucleotide sequence: TGTGCCAGCAGTGGGATTCTAGCCCCAACTAATGAAAAACTGTTTTTT.

The CDR3 region is CASSQGHSNQPQHF. The CDR3 nucleotides read TGCGCCAGCAGCCAGGGACATAGCAATCAGCCCCAGCATTTT. The J gene is TRBJ1-5, the V gene TRBV5-1; D possibly corresponds to TRBD1 (6 bases). The V and J ends lost 4 bases and 0 bases respectively, with 8 bases between them. CDR3 length: 14 amino acids. Germline values: CDR1 SGHRS, CDR2 YFSETQ.

Ten or more counts support this clonotype. The chain employs TRBV29-1 and TRBJ2-7; unclear D gene. V was clipped by 0 bases and J by 4 bases, with 7 bases between them. CDR3 length: 12 amino acids. CDR1 and CDR2 from the germline V gene are SQVTM and ANQGSEA. DNA of the CDR3: TGCAGCGTTGAAGATCAAGTGTACGAGCAGTACTTC. Amino acid sequence: CSVEDQVYEQYF.

The CDR3 nucleotides are TGCAGCGTAGGACTAGAGTACGAGCAGTACTTC. Translation gives CSVGLEYEQYF. This chain uses TRBV29-1 with TRBJ2-7, with 7 bases fitting TRBD2. Trimming cost V 6 bases and J 4 bases; bases outside gene matches: 3. The CDR3 covers 11 residues. Germline assignment: CDR1 SQVTM and CDR2 ANQGSEA.

This rearrangement joins TRBV27 to TRBJ1-3, with D tentatively TRBD1 (5 bases). The V end lost 3 bases, the J end lost 4 bases, and 10 bases lay between the germline ends. CDR1 is MNHEY and CDR2 is SMNVEV in the germline V gene (reference sequence). The CDR3 extends over 14 amino acids. CDR3 sequence reads: CASSFGGGGNTIYF. The DNA of the CDR3 is TGTGCCAGCAGTTTCGGGGGTGGAGGAAACACCATATATTTT.

The genes are TRBV6-5 and TRBJ2-5, with 7 bases matching TRBD2. The length of the CDR3 is 15 residues. CDR1 MNHEY and CDR2 SVGAGI come from the germline V gene. The V segment lost 2 bases and the J segment 3 bases; nucleotides outside the gene matches: 6. The CDR3: CASSYGIRGEETQYF. The CDR3 DNA is TGTGCCAGCAGTTACGGAATACGGGGGGAAGAGACCCAGTACTTC.

The V gene is TRBV5-4, the J gene TRBJ2-3; D perhaps matches TRBD2 (6 bases). The CDR3 loop spans 13 amino acids. From germline, CDR1 is SGHNT and CDR2 YYREEE (reference sequence). Trimming pared 6 bases from V and 5 bases from J, leaving 13 bases between. Here the CDR3 reads CASINPGGDTQYF. The CDR3 bases are TGTGCCAGCATCAACCCCGGGGGAGATACGCAGTATTTT.

The chain recombines TRBV11-3 with TRBJ1-3, with D unclear. Trimming pared 1 base from V and 0 bases from J, leaving 4 bases between. The CDR3 runs to 14 residues. Germline V CDR1 and CDR2: SGHNT, YENEEA. The CDR3 reads CASSLGLSGNTIYF. CDR3 sequence (DNA): TGTGCCAGCAGCTTAGGGCTCTCTGGAAACACCATATATTTT.

This clonotype was found many times. J is TRBJ2-7 and V is TRBV4-3; D unresolved. Trimming shortened V by 10 bases and J by 4 bases, and 26 bases separated the two germline ends. This CDR3 region has 16 residues. From germline, CDR1 is LGHNA and CDR2 YSLEER. CDR3 DNA: TGCGCCATCACAGCAGCCCCCAAGGAGCGAAGGTACGAGCAGTACTTC. The encoded protein is CAITAAPKERRYEQYF.

This clonotype was observed a few times. The chain has TRBV30 and TRBJ2-1; 11 bases align to TRBD2. Germline CDR1 GTSNPN, CDR2 SVGIG (reference sequence). The CDR3 runs to 14 residues. V lost 0 bases to trimming and J lost 10 bases; unmatched junction nucleotides: 5. The CDR3 sequence is CAWSVSGGADEQFF. In DNA form, the CDR3 reads TGTGCCTGGAGTGTTAGCGGGGGGGCCGACGAGCAGTTCTTC. Drawing the rest from reference TRBV30 and TRBJ2-1, the complete variable domain is SQTIHQWPATLVQPVGSPLSLECTVEGTSNPNLYWYRQAAGRGLQLLFYSVGIGQISSEVPQNLSASRPQDRQFILSSKKLLLSDSGFYLCAWSVSGGADEQFFGPGTRLTVL.

The V gene is TRBV6-4, the J gene TRBJ2-1, with 12 bases that match TRBD2. The germline V gene encodes CDR1 MRHNA and CDR2 SNTAGT. The CDR3 runs to 15 residues. V lost 5 bases, J lost 9 bases, and 8 bases stayed unmatched. The chain's CDR3 is CASSLTSGRDFEQFF. The CDR3 region has the DNA TGTGCCAGCAGTCTGACTAGCGGGAGAGATTTTGAGCAGTTCTTC.

This clonotype has just a few counts. This chain links TRBV10-3 with TRBJ2-5, with D hard to call. The CDR3 covers 13 residues. Germline CDR1 is ENHRY and CDR2 is SYGVKD. V was pared by 4 bases and J by 2 bases, with 8 bases between. Here the CDR3 reads CAISGTAQETQYF. As DNA, the CDR3 is TGTGCCATCAGTGGAACTGCTCAAGAGACCCAGTACTTC.

The chain combines TRBV3-1 with TRBJ1-1; TRBD1 matches 11 bases. V lost 5 bases, J lost 4 bases, and 6 bases stayed unmatched. From germline, CDR1 is LGHDT and CDR2 YNNKEL (reference sequence). CDR3 length equals 15 residues. The CDR3 sequence: CASSSLGTGGTEAFF. For the CDR3, the DNA is TGTGCCAGCAGCTCACTCGGGACAGGGGGCACTGAAGCTTTCTTT.

This clonotype was detected a few times. This chain links TRBV20-1 with TRBJ2-1; maybe TRBD2 (6 bases). The CDR3 runs 16 residues. Per germline, CDR1 DFQATT and CDR2 SNEGSKA (reference sequence). The V and J ends lost 5 bases and 7 bases respectively, with 24 bases between them. CDR3 protein: CSAGRSGLLFGNEQFF. As DNA, the CDR3 is TGCAGTGCTGGGCGATCGGGACTTCTGTTTGGGAATGAGCAGTTCTTC.